This TCR beta chain appears in the sequencing data of a study of CD8 T cells in ankylosing spondylitis. Study-level results: Significantly higher representation of disease-linked clones was reported for matched ankylosing spondylitis synovial fluid. Some of these motif variants have turned up before, in reports on reactive arthritis synovial fluid and blood.

V gave up 0 bases and J gave up 0 bases, with 13 bases separating them. The CDR3 sequence is 16 residues long. Germline V gene sequence: CDR1 SGHRS, CDR2 YFSETQ. TCR beta libraries were made by quantitative 5'-RACE with molecular barcodes. Each CDR3 protein is one row after TCRdb ran MiXCR on the 5' RACE reads. The sample shows about 240,000 distinct CDR3 sequences, 8% to 9.5% of them seen only once. In the case of this clonotype: Its cognate antigen is unknown.

Sequenced input: blood, either unsorted or a sorted T cell fraction (not recorded which). The chain uses TRBV5-1 and TRBJ2-7, with no clear D. This receptor was identified in a male donor with ankylosing spondylitis or in good health (not recorded which). The DNA for the CDR3 is TGCGCCAGCAGCTTGGAACCCGTGGGCAACTCCTACGAGCAGTACTTC. Translated, it gives CASSLEPVGNSYEQYF.